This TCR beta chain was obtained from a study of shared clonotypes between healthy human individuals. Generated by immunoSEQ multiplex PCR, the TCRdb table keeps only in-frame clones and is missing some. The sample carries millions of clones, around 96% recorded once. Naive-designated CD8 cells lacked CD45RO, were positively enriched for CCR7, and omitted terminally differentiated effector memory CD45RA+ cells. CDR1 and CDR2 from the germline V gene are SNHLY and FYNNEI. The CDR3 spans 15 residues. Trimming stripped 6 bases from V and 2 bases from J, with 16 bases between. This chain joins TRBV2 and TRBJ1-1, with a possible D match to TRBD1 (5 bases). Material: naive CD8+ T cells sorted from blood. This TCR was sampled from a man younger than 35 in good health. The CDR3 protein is CASSDGNRPNTEAFF. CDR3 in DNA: TGTGCCAGCAGCGACGGGAACAGGCCTAACACTGAAGCTTTCTTT.